This entry lists 28 T cell receptor beta chains sequenced from one sample in a study of blood T cells in healthy people across ages. Alongside a J-beta primer mix, a sample-barcoded 5' primer served in a second PCR lasting about 7 to 12 cycles. TCRdb independently ran MiXCR on the 5' RACE reads; one entry per CDR3 protein. The sample shows nearly 800,000 distinct CDR3 sequences, roughly 56% of them seen only once. The sample was blood. Source of these receptors: a man in his forties in good health.

The rearrangement links TRBV28 to TRBJ2-5, with TRBD2 matching over 7 bases. CDR1 is MDHEN, CDR2 SYDVKM, per germline. V lost 7 bases to trimming and J lost 11 bases; unmatched junction nucleotides: 16. CDR3 size: 14 residues. CDR3: CASTVDAGVGEQYF. In DNA, the CDR3 is TGTGCCAGCACCGTCGACGCGGGAGTAGGGGAGCAGTACTTC.

CDR3 region: CASSPLMRATNTGELFF. The CDR3, as DNA: TGCGCCAGCAGCCCACTAATGAGGGCGACCAACACCGGGGAGCTGTTTTTT. This chain connects TRBV5-1 to TRBJ2-2, with a possible D match to TRBD2 (5 bases). The CDR3 is 17 residues long. Germline V gives CDR1 SGHRS, CDR2 YFSETQ. Trimming removed 4 bases at V and 2 bases at J, with 18 bases between.

The count of this clonotype is one. The chain is built from TRBV2 and TRBJ2-3; D is perhaps TRBD2 (7 bases). Germline CDR1 reads SNHLY; CDR2 reads FYNNEI. CDR3 length: 15 residues. V dropped 10 bases and J dropped 2 bases, with 19 bases sitting between them. CDR3 in DNA: TGTGCCACTTTACGCATGGCGGGGGCCACAGATACGCAGTATTTT. The encoded protein is CATLRMAGATDTQYF.

This clonotype occurred a few times. In DNA, the CDR3 is TGTGCCAGCAGCTTAACCATCGGGGAGCTGTTTTTT. Protein product: CASSLTIGELFF. The chain carries TRBV7-3 and TRBJ2-2; D gene uncertain. Trimming cost V 0 bases and J 7 bases, with 3 bases left between them. This CDR3 comprises 12 residues. Per the germline V gene, CDR1 is SGHTA and CDR2 is FQGTGA.

This clonotype has a single count. The chain uses TRBV5-6 and TRBJ1-5; D is ambiguous. V was clipped by 6 bases and J by 4 bases, with 11 bases between them. The CDR3 sequence is 13 residues long. In germline, CDR1 is SGHDT, CDR2 YYEEEE. This CDR3 reads CASTLNRNQPQHF. The CDR3 DNA follows: TGTGCCAGCACCCTGAATAGGAATCAGCCCCAGCATTTT.

The chain recombines TRBV12-3 or TRBV12-4 with TRBJ2-3; 8 bases line up with TRBD1. J lost 1 base, V lost 3 bases, and 3 bases had no gene match. CDR3 length equals 15 residues. This CDR3 reads CASSFGDRRTDTQYF. Written as DNA, the CDR3 is TGTGCCAGCAGTTTCGGGGACAGGCGCACAGATACGCAGTATTTT.

This clonotype occurred a few times. It is unclear where the CDR3 begins or ends on the DNA, so no DNA is shown, and the CDR3 is as TCRdb lists it. The V gene is TRBV12-3 or TRBV12-4, the J gene TRBJ1-2. From its first to its last residue, the CDR3 has 14 amino acids. The CDR3 here is CARGGGIGGYGCTF.

This clonotype was counted between two and nine times. The chain recombines TRBV4-2 with TRBJ2-3; D gene unclear. This CDR3 region has 13 residues. Germline V gene data show CDR1 as LGHNA and CDR2 as YNFKEQ. The ends were cut back, 1 base at V and 2 bases at J, with 4 bases in the middle. The CDR3 loop reads CASSQVPTDTQYF. The CDR3 nucleotides are TGTGCCAGCAGCCAAGTTCCCACAGATACGCAGTATTTT.

There are many counts of this clonotype. The chain employs TRBV7-2 and TRBJ1-4; no clear D. In germline, CDR1 is SGHTA, CDR2 FQGNSA. Deletions cut 0 bases from V and 3 bases from J, with 8 bases between. This CDR3 contains 15 residues. CDR3 bases: TGTGCCAGCAGCTTAGCGCCGGGATCTAATGAAAAACTGTTTTTT. Protein product: CASSLAPGSNEKLFF.

The rearrangement joins TRBV7-2 to TRBJ2-1, with 9 bases aligning to TRBD1. Losses at the gene ends were 5 bases for V and 4 bases for J; bases not matched to a gene: 9. The CDR3 spans 16 residues. CDR1 SGHTA and CDR2 FQGNSA come from the germline V gene. This chain's CDR3 is CASSLLGQGRYNEQFF. The CDR3 DNA reads as TGTGCCAGCAGCCTGTTAGGACAGGGGAGGTACAATGAGCAGTTCTTC.

There are many counts of this clonotype. CDR3 amino acids: CASSSPWTSGTYEQYF. The CDR3 DNA sequence: TGTGCCAGCAGTTCCCCCTGGACTAGCGGGACCTACGAGCAGTACTTC. The chain recombines TRBV28 with TRBJ2-7, with TRBD2 identical over 12 bases. The CDR3 is 16 residues long. Germline values: CDR1 MDHEN, CDR2 SYDVKM. Unmatched junction bases numbered 6, after V lost 4 bases and J lost 2 bases. Supplemented by reference TRBV28 and TRBJ2-7, the full variable domain reads DVKVTQSSRYLVKRTGEKVFLECVQDMDHENMFWYRQDPGLGLRLIYFSYDVKMKEKGDIPEGYSVSREKKERFSLILESASTNQTSMYLCASSSPWTSGTYEQYFGPGTRLTVT.

The chain is built from TRBV5-6 and TRBJ2-6; D unresolved. Trimming left V 7 bases short and J 0 bases short, with 17 bases between. Germline CDR1 reads SGHDT; CDR2 reads YYEEEE. The CDR3 totals 17 residues. The CDR3 DNA reads TGTGCCAGCGTCGGATTAACAACAGTCTCTGGGGCCAACGTCCTGACTTTC. Translation: CASVGLTTVSGANVLTF.

The chain is built from TRBV5-1 and TRBJ2-3; D not resolved. The V and J ends lost 0 bases and 4 bases respectively, with 6 bases between them. Germline CDR1 and CDR2: SGHRS and YFSETQ. The CDR3 length is 13 residues. In DNA form, the CDR3 reads TGCGCCAGCAGCTTGGGAGAGGCAGATACGCAGTATTTT. Its translation: CASSLGEADTQYF. Full variable domain (remainder filled in from reference TRBV5-1 and TRBJ2-3): KAGVTQTPRYLIKTRGQQVTLSCSPISGHRSVSWYQQTPGQGLQFLFEYFSETQRNKGNFPGRFSGRQFSNSRSEMNVSTLELGDSALYLCASSLGEADTQYFGPGTRLTVL.

V usage is TRBV7-2 and J usage is TRBJ1-1; D is undetermined. The germline CDR1 and CDR2 sequences are SGHTA and FQGNSA. The CDR3 contains 14 residues. V gave up 5 bases and J gave up 3 bases, with 13 bases separating them. The CDR3 DNA sequence: TGTGCCAGCAGCCAAGAAATGCGGGACACTGAAGCTTTCTTT. Translating gives CASSQEMRDTEAFF.

This sequence joins TRBV7-3 and TRBJ2-3, with 8 bases identical to TRBD1. Trimming removed 2 bases from V and 0 bases from J; junction bases left unmatched: 7. The CDR3 is 17 residues long. Germline CDR1 SGHTA, CDR2 FQGTGA. The CDR3 coding sequence is TGTGCCAGCAGCTTAGGGACCGGGACAGGAAGCACAGATACGCAGTATTTT. This encodes CASSLGTGTGSTDTQYF. The variable domain in full, completed from reference TRBV7-3 and TRBJ2-3, reads GAGVSQTPSNKVTEKGKYVELRCDPISGHTALYWYRQSLGQGPEFLIYFQGTGAADDSGLPNDRFFAVRPEGSVSTLKIQRTERGDSAVYLCASSLGTGTGSTDTQYFGPGTRLTVL.

The chain is built from TRBV11-3 and TRBJ2-3; TRBD2 aligns across 8 bases. CDR1 is SGHNT and CDR2 is YENEEA in the germline V gene. The V and J ends lost 4 bases and 3 bases, in that order; junction bases with no gene match: 21. The CDR3 is 20 amino acids. The CDR3 coding sequence is TGTGCCAGCAGCTCCCCCTCTCTTGCGGGAGGAGGGGGAGGAACAGATACGCAGTATTTT. It specifies CASSSPSLAGGGGGTDTQYF.

This clonotype was seen more than once but under ten times. The genes are TRBV12-3 or TRBV12-4 and TRBJ1-2; 8 nucleotides agree with TRBD1. The CDR3 spans 15 residues. V gave up 5 bases and J gave up 0 bases; unmatched junction bases: 5. Here the CDR3 DNA reads TGTGCCAGCAGTCCCGCAGGGGGCTCTAACTATGGCTACACCTTC. Protein sequence: CASSPAGGSNYGYTF.

This chain connects TRBV5-1 to TRBJ1-6, with 10 bases aligning to TRBD1. Germline V lookup: CDR1 SGHRS, CDR2 YFSETQ. This CDR3 is built from 16 residues. Losses at the gene ends were 7 bases for V and 7 bases for J; bases not matched to a gene: 11. The CDR3 sequence is CASSNRQGAGNSPLHF. CDR3 DNA: TGCGCCAGCTCCAACCGACAGGGGGCGGGAAATTCACCCCTCCACTTT. The variable domain in full, completed from reference TRBV5-1 and TRBJ1-6, reads KAGVTQTPRYLIKTRGQQVTLSCSPISGHRSVSWYQQTPGQGLQFLFEYFSETQRNKGNFPGRFSGRQFSNSRSEMNVSTLELGDSALYLCASSNRQGAGNSPLHFGNGTRLTVT.

To note about this clonotype: One end of the junction fails to match germline, which may point to a read error. V gene TRBV20-1 combines with J gene TRBJ2-5, with TRBD2 matching 12 bases. The CDR3 sequence is 13 residues long. Germline assignment: CDR1 DFQATT and CDR2 SNEGSKA (reference sequence). CDR3 nucleotide sequence: TGCAGTGCTAGGGCTAGCGGGAGGGAGACCCCGTACTTC. Amino acids: CSARASGRETPYF.

There are a few counts of this clonotype. The V gene is TRBV2, the J gene TRBJ2-3; TRBD1 agrees at 8 bases. Trimming at V came to 10 bases and at J to 6 bases, leaving 12 bases not matched to a gene. The CDR3 covers 14 residues. Germline-derived CDR1 and CDR2 are SNHLY and FYNNEI. In DNA form, the CDR3 reads TGTGCCAACAGACAGGGGACAACCAGGGATACGCAGTATTTT. This codes for CANRQGTTRDTQYF. Filled out from reference TRBV2 and TRBJ2-3, the complete variable domain reads EPEVTQTPSHQVTQMGQEVILRCVPISNHLYFYWYRQILGQKVEFLVSFYNNEISEKSEIFDDQFSVERPDGSNFTLKIRSTKLEDSAMYFCANRQGTTRDTQYFGPGTRLTVL.

This clonotype showed up just once. The V gene is TRBV2, the J gene TRBJ2-7; D possibly uses TRBD1 or TRBD2 (5 bases each). The V gene lost 7 bases and the J gene lost 7 bases, with 11 bases spanning the gap. Germline CDR1 reads SNHLY; CDR2 reads FYNNEI. The CDR3 has 11 amino acids. CDR3: CASKRDGEQYF. Here the CDR3 DNA reads TGTGCCAGCAAAAGGGACGGTGAGCAGTACTTC.

The V call is TRBV6-6, the J call TRBJ2-1, with 10 bases that match TRBD1. V lost 5 bases, J lost 1 base, and 2 bases stayed unmatched. The germline V gene has CDR1 MNHNY and CDR2 SVGAGI (reference sequence). This CDR3 is 15 amino acids long. The CDR3 here is CASSMDRGSYNEQFF. The CDR3 nucleotides read TGTGCCAGCAGTATGGACAGGGGGTCCTACAATGAGCAGTTCTTC.

This chain uses TRBV7-6 with TRBJ1-5; D remains ambiguous. V gave up 6 bases and J gave up 3 bases, with 9 bases separating them. This CDR3 comprises 13 residues. The germline V gene encodes CDR1 SGHVS and CDR2 FNYEAQ. As DNA, the CDR3 is TGTGCCAGCAGTCACGGACTCAATCAGCCCCAGCATTTT. Translation: CASSHGLNQPQHF.

The J gene is TRBJ2-5, the V gene TRBV12-3 or TRBV12-4; D may match TRBD1 or TRBD2 (6 bases each). The CDR3 length is 16 residues. V lost 5 bases to trimming and J lost 5 bases, with 21 bases between them. The DNA of the CDR3 is TGTGCCAGCAGTCACAGGAGGGGGAAAGGAATCGAGACCCAGTACTTC. Translation gives CASSHRRGKGIETQYF.

The chain uses TRBV6-4 and TRBJ2-1, with D unclear. CDR1 MRHNA and CDR2 SNTAGT come from the germline V gene. V lost 6 bases, J lost 2 bases, and 14 bases lay in between. The CDR3 is made up of 15 amino acids. CDR3 loop: CASSRVGYPYNEQFF. DNA for the CDR3: TGTGCCAGCAGCCGGGTGGGTTACCCCTACAATGAGCAGTTCTTC.

The genes are TRBV6-6 and TRBJ2-3; D ambiguous. This CDR3 has 12 amino acids. Germline assignment: CDR1 MNHNY and CDR2 SVGAGI (reference sequence). The V gene lost 6 bases and the J gene lost 6 bases, with 10 bases spanning the gap. CDR3 DNA sequence: TGTGCCAGCAGACCCGGGCCGGATACGCAGTATTTT. Translation: CASRPGPDTQYF.

This sequence joins TRBV7-2 and TRBJ2-7, with D possibly TRBD2 on 6 matching bases. Trimming removed 6 bases from V and 4 bases from J, with 19 bases in between. The CDR3 is made up of 15 amino acids. Per germline, CDR1 SGHTA and CDR2 FQGNSA. The CDR3 sequence: CASSLRGGMTYEQYF. The CDR3 DNA reads as TGTGCCAGCAGTCTGAGGGGCGGGATGACTTACGAGCAGTACTTC.

The chain combines TRBV7-2 with TRBJ1-2, with a tentative D call TRBD1 (5 bases). The CDR3 sequence is 16 residues long. Per germline, CDR1 SGHTA and CDR2 FQGNSA. Trimming shortened V by 5 bases and J by 7 bases, and 23 bases separated the two germline ends. The CDR3 here is CASSGVGRGLSFGYTF. For the CDR3, the DNA is TGTGCCAGCAGCGGAGTGGGGAGGGGTCTCTCCTTTGGCTACACCTTC.